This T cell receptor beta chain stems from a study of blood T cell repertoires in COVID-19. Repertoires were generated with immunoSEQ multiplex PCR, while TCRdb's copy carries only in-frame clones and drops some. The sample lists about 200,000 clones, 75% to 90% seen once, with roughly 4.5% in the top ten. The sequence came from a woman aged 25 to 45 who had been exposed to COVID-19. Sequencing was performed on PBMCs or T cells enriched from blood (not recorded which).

The CDR3 DNA is TGTGCCAGCAGTTACCGGACAGGGTCTTTGGAGACCCAGTACTTC. Protein: CASSYRTGSLETQYF. The V gene is TRBV6-5, the J gene TRBJ2-5; 8 nucleotides line up with TRBD1. Germline CDR1 is MNHEY and CDR2 is SVGAGI. Trimming at V came to 2 bases and at J to 5 bases, leaving 7 bases not matched to a gene. The CDR3 length is 15 residues.